In its sample, the clone carrying this T cell receptor (beta chain) was seen many times. The antigen remains unidentified. Germline V gene lookup returns CDR1 DFQATT and CDR2 SNEGSKA (reference sequence). V was trimmed by 3 bases and J by 2 bases, leaving 17 bases between them. CDR3 length: 15 amino acids. TCRdb reprocessed the PCR reads with MiXCR, giving one entry per CDR3 protein. This table holds about 640,000 distinct CDR3 sequences, just under 20% found once. This record comes from a study of molecular identifiers for immune sequencing clone quantification. Study-level background: RNA, taken in replicates from roughly 21,000 or 96,000 naive CD8 cells, was split five ways, with four sequenced. Whole-study results and caveats: Single-cell amounts of spiked Jurkat TCR RNA were reportedly detectable among over 900,000 naive cells. The share of molecules held by clones above 20 RNA copies was over 98% in effector cells and under 1% in naive cells.

This rearrangement joins TRBV20-1 to TRBJ2-7; the D call may be TRBD1 or TRBD2 (5 bases each). This receptor was identified in a human donor in good health. Some libraries in this study had Jurkat cell RNA spiked in. The sequenced material came from naive CD8+ T cells from blood, with Jurkat cell RNA spiked in. Subset denoted: FACS-sorted CD8+CD4-CCR7+CD45RA+ naive T cells. This chain's CDR3 is CSARGVGSSTYEQYF. As DNA, the CDR3 is TGCAGTGCTAGGGGGGTTGGTAGCTCGACCTACGAGCAGTACTTC.